Shown below are 5 T cell receptor beta chains from a single sample sequenced in a study of blood T cell repertoires in COVID-19. Sequencing used immunoSEQ multiplex PCR; TCRdb keeps in-frame clones, though not all of them. The sample holds 200,000 to 250,000 clones; approximately 80% are singletons and the top ten take approximately 5%. Source material: peripheral blood. The receptors were sampled from a woman over 75 with active or convalescent COVID-19.

The chain carries TRBV4-1 and TRBJ1-5, with D tentatively TRBD1 (5 bases). The CDR3 loop spans 17 amino acids. The germline CDR1 and CDR2 sequences are MGHRA and YSYEKL. V lost 4 bases and J 2 bases, leaving 18 bases between the germline ends. CDR3 bases: TGCGCCAGCAGCCCCAACCTGGGTGGCAGGGGCAATCAGCCCCAGCATTTT. Its translation: CASSPNLGGRGNQPQHF.

The chain recombines TRBV5-3 with TRBJ2-3, with D possibly TRBD1 on 5 matching bases. TRBV5-3 is given ORF status, its function remaining uncertain. The germline V and J ends were trimmed by 6 bases and 1 base, with 21 bases remaining between them. This CDR3 contains 17 residues. The CDR3 DNA follows: TGTGCCAGAATCCACGTATATAGGGGCAGTGGCACAGATACGCAGTATTTT. This codes for CARIHVYRGSGTDTQYF.

The chain recombines TRBV7-9 with TRBJ1-2, with D possibly TRBD1 on 6 matching bases. The CDR3 sequence is 11 residues long. Per the germline V gene, CDR1 is SEHNR and CDR2 is FQNEAQ (reference sequence). V dropped 8 bases and J dropped 7 bases, with 11 bases sitting between them. CDR3 nucleotide sequence: TGTGCCAGCTCAGGGGTCGTTGGCTACACCTTC. This encodes CASSGVVGYTF.

The J gene is TRBJ2-7, the V gene TRBV6-4; possibly TRBD1 for D (5 bases). V was pared by 4 bases and J by 9 bases, with 16 bases between. Germline CDR1 and CDR2: MRHNA and SNTAGT. The length of the CDR3 is 13 residues. The CDR3 sequence is CASSGEHGQGQYF. CDR3 DNA: TGTGCCAGCAGTGGTGAACATGGGCAGGGGCAGTACTTC.

The CDR3 nucleotides are TGTGCCACCAGTGATTCAGCTAGCGGGGCGTGGGGCGAGCAGTACTTC. It is translated as CATSDSASGAWGEQYF. The chain uses TRBV24-1 and TRBJ2-7; 9 bases match TRBD2. Trimming took 2 bases from V and 6 from J; bases not matched to a gene: 10. The V gene's germline CDR1 is KGHDR and CDR2 SFDVKD. The CDR3 sequence is 16 residues long.